A single sample is the source of the 17 T cell receptor beta chains below, sequenced in a study of sequential checkpoint blockade in melanoma. Treatment noted: randomized to nivolumab then ipilimumab (arm A) or the reverse (arm B). Generated by immunoSEQ multiplex PCR, the TCRdb table keeps only in-frame clones and is missing some. The profile shows approximately 12,000 clones, almost 80% of them singletons. The material sequenced was CD8+ T cells sorted from blood (inferred from file names), taken from a patient given nivolumab and ipilimumab in sequence. Receptor source: a human donor with melanoma.

This chain connects TRBV19 to TRBJ2-7; 7 bases fit TRBD1. CDR1 and CDR2 (germline): LNHDA, SQIVND (reference sequence). With V trimmed by 3 bases and J by 6 bases, 5 bases remained unmatched. This CDR3 region has 13 residues. CDR3 coding DNA: TGTGCCAGTAGTATTTCACAGGGGTTCGAGCAGTACTTC. This sequence encodes CASSISQGFEQYF.

The J gene is TRBJ2-2, the V gene TRBV30; maybe TRBD2 (7 bases). V lost 7 bases and J 4 bases, leaving 22 bases between the germline ends. CDR1 and CDR2 from the germline V gene are GTSNPN and SVGIG (reference sequence). This CDR3 spans 16 amino acids. The CDR3 region has the DNA TGTGCCTCTCATCTCTGGGGGGGCCCGAGCACCGGGGAGCTGTTTTTT. Protein sequence: CASHLWGGPSTGELFF.

The V call is TRBV27, the J call TRBJ2-7; possible D gene TRBD2, 6 bases. The V gene lost 4 bases and the J gene lost 4 bases, with 17 bases spanning the gap. Per the germline V gene, CDR1 is MNHEY and CDR2 is SMNVEV (reference sequence). This CDR3 has 15 residues. The CDR3 sequence is CASSYGGGGVYEQYF. The CDR3 bases are TGTGCCAGCAGTTACGGGGGAGGAGGCGTGTACGAGCAGTACTTC.

The chain carries TRBV9 and TRBJ2-3, with TRBD2 matching over 8 bases. The CDR3 totals 15 residues. V lost 0 bases, J lost 6 bases, and 6 bases stayed unmatched. CDR1 and CDR2 from the germline V gene are SGDLS and YYNGEE. For the CDR3, the DNA is TGTGCCAGCAGCGTAGGGGTGACTAGCGAGGATACGCAGTATTTT. Its protein product is CASSVGVTSEDTQYF. The variable domain in full, with the rest retrieved from reference TRBV9 and TRBJ2-3, is DSGVTQTPKHLITATGQRVTLRCSPRSGDLSVYWYQQSLDQGLQFLIQYYNGEERAKGNILERFSAQQFPDLHSELNLSSLELGDSALYFCASSVGVTSEDTQYFGPGTRLTVL.

The gene calls are TRBV19 and TRBJ2-1; D might be TRBD1 (6 bases). The CDR3 has 16 amino acids. CDR1 LNHDA and CDR2 SQIVND come from the germline V gene (reference sequence). Trimming left V 0 bases short and J 8 bases short, with 17 bases between. CDR3 nucleotides: TGTGCCAGTAGTATAGAAGGGGAAGGGACACTGGATGAGCAGTTCTTC. Encoded protein: CASSIEGEGTLDEQFF.

This chain joins TRBV4-1 and TRBJ2-7; TRBD1 matches at 11 bases. The CDR3 loop spans 14 amino acids. The V segment lost 1 base and the J segment 4 bases; nucleotides outside the gene matches: 0. Germline V lookup: CDR1 MGHRA, CDR2 YSYEKL. The chain's CDR3 is CASSQGDRGYEQYF. The CDR3 DNA follows: TGCGCCAGCAGCCAAGGGGACAGGGGGTACGAGCAGTACTTC.

This clone turned up a few times. J is TRBJ2-3 and V is TRBV4-3; TRBD2 agrees at 9 bases. V lost 4 bases and J lost 2; bases outside the gene matches: 7. Germline CDR1 LGHNA, CDR2 YSLEER. The CDR3 has 16 amino acids. The CDR3 loop is CASSLSGTSPTDTQYF. The DNA of the CDR3 is TGCGCCAGCAGCCTATCCGGGACTAGCCCCACAGATACGCAGTATTTT.

Here the CDR3 reads CASSQDPQAYEQYF. In DNA form, the CDR3 reads TGCGCCAGCAGCCAAGATCCGCAAGCCTACGAGCAGTACTTC. V usage is TRBV4-1 and J usage is TRBJ2-5; D is uncertain. With the DNA end fitting TRBJ2-7 better, the J assignment may be wrong. The germline V gene has CDR1 MGHRA and CDR2 YSYEKL. This CDR3 comprises 14 residues.

This chain joins TRBV4-3 and TRBJ2-7; TRBD1 is a possible D gene (6 bases). The CDR3 covers 16 residues. V shed 4 bases and J shed 0 bases, with 16 bases lying between them. Germline V gene sequence: CDR1 LGHNA, CDR2 YSLEER. CDR3 in amino acids: CASSPNFGDNSYEQYF. Written as DNA, the CDR3 is TGCGCCAGCAGCCCCAACTTCGGGGACAACTCCTACGAGCAGTACTTC.

This chain connects TRBV27 to TRBJ2-2; D may be TRBD1 (6 bases). The V end lost 3 bases, the J end lost 0 bases, and 8 bases lay between the germline ends. The CDR3 sequence is 15 residues long. Germline values: CDR1 MNHEY, CDR2 SMNVEV (reference sequence). DNA of the CDR3: TGTGCCAGCAGTTTTTGGGACACGAACACCGGGGAGCTGTTTTTT. Translating it yields CASSFWDTNTGELFF.

V and J are TRBV9 and TRBJ2-5; D is ambiguous. Matching the DNA end better, TRBJ2-7 makes the J call doubtful. Germline CDR1 and CDR2: SGDLS and YYNGEE. CDR3 length: 12 residues. The CDR3 nucleotides read TGTGCCAGCAGCGTAGCAGGAAACGAGCAGTACTTC. Amino acids: CASSVAGNEQYF.

The chain links TRBV15 to TRBJ2-5; 7 nucleotides agree with TRBD1. The germline V gene has CDR1 LNHNV and CDR2 YYDKDF (reference sequence). The CDR3 spans 17 residues. Trimming removed 0 bases from V and 3 bases from J; junction bases left unmatched: 10. The CDR3 reads CATSRDLVGTEEETQYF. The CDR3 DNA sequence: TGTGCCACCAGCAGAGACCTCGTAGGGACAGAAGAAGAGACCCAGTACTTC.

This rearrangement joins TRBV4-2 to TRBJ2-2; 7 bases line up with TRBD1. CDR3 size: 15 residues. Germline values: CDR1 LGHNA, CDR2 YNFKEQ. V shed 3 bases, J shed 6 bases, and the junction held 7 bases outside the gene matches. CDR3 in amino acids: CASSHGQGDAGELFF. For the CDR3, the DNA is TGTGCCAGCAGCCACGGGCAGGGGGACGCCGGGGAGCTGTTTTTT.

This sequence joins TRBV27 and TRBJ2-3; D uncertain. The CDR3 totals 13 residues. The V end lost 5 bases, the J end lost 3 bases, and 9 bases lay between the germline ends. The germline V gene encodes CDR1 MNHEY and CDR2 SMNVEV (reference sequence). CDR3 region: CASSVYLTDTQYF. The CDR3 nucleotides read TGTGCCAGCAGTGTTTATCTTACAGATACGCAGTATTTT.

V and J are TRBV9 and TRBJ2-2; D gene unclear. Between the trimmed V and J ends, which lost 6 bases and 4 bases, there was a span of 4 bases. This CDR3 is built from 11 residues. Germline assignment: CDR1 SGDLS and CDR2 YYNGEE. DNA of the CDR3: TGTGCCAGCACGCGCACCGGGGAGCTGTTTTTT. Translation: CASTRTGELFF.

The CDR3 coding sequence is TGCGCCAGCAGCCCCGGAACGGGCGGGATTTACTACAATGAGCAGTTCTTC. As protein: CASSPGTGGIYYNEQFF. The rearrangement links TRBV4-3 to TRBJ2-1; possible D gene TRBD2, 6 bases. CDR1 is LGHNA, CDR2 YSLEER, per germline. Trimming took 4 bases from V and 3 from J, leaving 19 bases between them. CDR3 length: 17 amino acids.

The chain carries TRBV2 and TRBJ2-1; 8 bases line up with TRBD2. Germline loops: CDR1 SNHLY, CDR2 FYNNEI. The CDR3 is 17 residues long. V dropped 11 bases and J dropped 0; count of bases not matched to a gene: 15. The DNA for the CDR3 is TGTGCCGGGTCAGGCAGCGGGAGAAACCCCTCCTACAATGAGCAGTTCTTC. Translation: CAGSGSGRNPSYNEQFF.